The clone carrying this TCR beta chain was picked up many times. Its antigen is unidentified. Amplification from RNA transcripts yielded the TCR beta CDR3 regions. First-round RT-PCR used HTBI primers; second-round multiplex PCR followed. From the multiplex PCR reads, TCRdb called clonotypes with MiXCR, one entry per CDR3 protein. The profile shows some 390,000 distinct CDR3 sequences, approximately 16% of them singletons. This record belongs to a study of Graves' ophthalmopathy and Graves' hyperthyroidism. Background on the study: The study drew peripheral blood at initial diagnosis, before any treatment. The study, taken as a whole, reports: Most thyroid-expanded clonotypes exceeding 0.001 frequency were also found in blood.

Pregnancy or lactation, uncontrolled infections and other autoimmune diseases were grounds for excluding patients. As diagnostic evidence, clinical symptoms, serum thyroxine, TRAb, thyroid ultrasound and orbital computed tomography were relied upon. The origin of this receptor is a woman aged 18-35 years with Graves' ophthalmopathy. Sequenced input: peripheral blood.

The CDR3 DNA is TGTGCCAGCAGTTCTAGACGAACAGGGCAAGAGACCCAGTACTTC. Translation: CASSSRRTGQETQYF. The rearrangement links TRBV12-3 or TRBV12-4 to TRBJ2-5; TRBD1 might be the D (6 bases). Trimming cost V 4 bases and J 2 bases, with 14 bases left between them. CDR3 length equals 15 residues.